This T cell receptor (beta chain) came from a study of cytomegalovirus exposure and HLA in healthy donors. Researchers ran the PCR with 60 Vbeta and 13 Jbeta primers. The assay was immunoSEQ multiplex PCR, and TCRdb's table has in-frame clones only and misses some. The sample has some 150,000 clones, 76% seen once. General study findings and limits: HLA alleles showed associations with roughly 17,000 TCR beta sequences in a later analysis, at a 0.05 false discovery rate. Compared with the approximately 670-donor mean, an Asian-associated ancestry cluster reportedly had fewer N-insertions, according to a later analysis. Some highly shared sequence variants likely arose as a pipeline artifact.

This clone was counted once. The target antigen is unknown. The sequenced sample consisted of PBMCs. The sequence was obtained from a man between 60 and 75 years old in good health and CMV-seronegative.

CDR3 DNA sequence: TGTGCCAGTAGTCTCCAACAGGGGGCCGCTGAAGCTTTCTTT. Its translation is CASSLQQGAAEAFF. The rearrangement joins TRBV19 to TRBJ1-1, with 9 bases fitting TRBD1. The length of the CDR3 is 14 residues. Per germline, CDR1 LNHDA and CDR2 SQIVND (reference sequence). V shed 5 bases, J shed 6 bases, and the junction held 7 bases outside the gene matches.